This T cell receptor beta chain was identified during a study of PD-1 blockade in classical Hodgkin lymphoma. TCRdb's copy holds only in-frame clones and misses some; the assay was immunoSEQ multiplex PCR. The repertoire holds about 8,500 clones, with more than 65% as singletons. After autologous stem cell transplantation all patients relapsed, and prior brentuximab vedotin exposure differed between cohorts. Thawed PBMCs yielded CD4+ T cells through magnetic negative selection. V lost 1 base, J lost 8 bases, and 13 bases lay in between. The germline V gene has CDR1 SGHRS and CDR2 YFSETQ. This CDR3 has 14 residues.

The TCR sequence derives from a human donor with classical Hodgkin lymphoma. V is TRBV5-1 and J is TRBJ2-1; D might be TRBD1 (5 bases). Here the sequenced sample was CD4+ T cells from blood, taken at baseline. The CDR3 DNA reads TGCGCCAGCAGCTTGTCAGGGCGTCCGGATGAGCAGTTCTTC. Its translation: CASSLSGRPDEQFF.